The TCR beta chain described here comes from a study of cytomegalovirus exposure and HLA in healthy donors. A few counts support this clone. What it binds is unknown. Study-wide points: Reportedly, TCR beta sequences accurately predicted HLA-A and HLA-B alleles in most subjects. Data from an earlier analysis indicated that most TCR beta V segments were productive either about 90% or about 30% of the time. Among immune exposure information, only CMV serostatus was available.

PCR involved 60 Vbeta and 13 Jbeta primers. Profiled with immunoSEQ multiplex PCR; TCRdb holds only in-frame clones, not every one. The data show some 140,000 clones, 80% seen once. Trimming removed 0 bases from V and 1 base from J, with 3 bases in between. The CDR3 loop spans 14 amino acids. The germline V gene encodes CDR1 MNHEY and CDR2 SVGAGI. The sequencing sample was made of PBMCs. The chain is built from TRBV6-5 and TRBJ2-2; D gene uncertain. The receptor's source is a man aged 25-40 years in good health and CMV-seronegative. CDR3 region: CASSYSWNTGELFF. The CDR3 DNA reads as TGTGCCAGCAGTTACTCCTGGAACACCGGGGAGCTGTTTTTT.